This T cell receptor beta chain is from a study of T cell responses to AZD1222 COVID-19 vaccine. Points from the study as a whole: Donor demographics were predominantly white British with a female majority; clonal diversity may be underestimated. Spike-specific TCR breadth and depth went up after people got two AZD1222 doses. Repertoire sampling was restricted to post-peak T cell response timepoints.

CDR3 length: 14 residues. Germline lookup yields CDR1 MNHEY and CDR2 SVGAGI. Trimming removed 6 bases from V and 0 bases from J, with 9 bases in between. Sequenced by immunoSEQ multiplex PCR; TCRdb stores in-frame clones only, minus some. The repertoire has roughly 120,000 clones, around 85% of them found once; the top ten carry 3.5% to 4.5%. In the case of this clone: Its antigen is not identified.

Specimen: peripheral blood, collected 28 days after the second AZD1222 dose. This chain uses TRBV6-5 with TRBJ1-3; possible D gene TRBD1, 5 bases. The origin of this receptor is an adult who received the AZD1222 COVID-19 vaccine. The CDR3 loop reads CASRGRNSGNTIYF. In DNA form, the CDR3 reads TGTGCCAGCAGGGGACGGAACTCTGGAAACACCATATATTTT.